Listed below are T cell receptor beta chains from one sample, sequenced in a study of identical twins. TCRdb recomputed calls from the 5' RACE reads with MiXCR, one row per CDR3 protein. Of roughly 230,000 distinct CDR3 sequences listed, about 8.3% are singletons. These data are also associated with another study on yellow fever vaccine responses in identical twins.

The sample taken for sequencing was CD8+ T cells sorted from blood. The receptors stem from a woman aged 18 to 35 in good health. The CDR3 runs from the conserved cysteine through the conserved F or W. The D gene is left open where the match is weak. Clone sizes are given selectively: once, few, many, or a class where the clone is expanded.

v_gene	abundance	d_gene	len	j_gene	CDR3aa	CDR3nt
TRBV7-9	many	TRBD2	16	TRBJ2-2	CASSPRLAGDPGELFF	TGTGCCAGCAGCCCAAGACTAGCGGGAGATCCCGGGGAGCTGTTTTTT
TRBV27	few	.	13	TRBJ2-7	CASTGRTTYEQYF	TGTGCCAGCACCGGACGGACAACCTACGAGCAGTACTTC
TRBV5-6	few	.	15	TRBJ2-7	CASSLGREDTYEQYF	TGTGCCAGCAGCTTGGGCCGTGAGGATACCTACGAGCAGTACTTC
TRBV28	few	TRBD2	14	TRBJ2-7	CASSFQAGTYEQYF	TGTGCCAGCAGTTTTCAAGCGGGGACCTACGAGCAGTACTTC
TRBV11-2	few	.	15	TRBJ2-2	CASSLGTLYTGELFF	TGTGCCAGCAGCTTAGGAACTCTCTACACCGGGGAGCTGTTTTTT
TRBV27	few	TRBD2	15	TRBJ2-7	CASSFLSGSSYEQYF	TGTGCCAGCAGCTTTCTTAGCGGGAGCTCCTACGAGCAGTACTTC
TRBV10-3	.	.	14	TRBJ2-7	CAISALWGSYEQYF	TGTGCCATCAGTGCTTTGTGGGGCTCCTACGAGCAGTACTTC
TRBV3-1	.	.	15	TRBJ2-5	CAGSQGNGAQETQYF	TGTGCCGGCAGCCAAGGAAACGGGGCCCAAGAGACCCAGTACTTC
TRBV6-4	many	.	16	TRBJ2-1	CASSDGLSVPYNEQFF	TGTGCCAGCAGTGACGGGTTAAGCGTTCCCTACAATGAGCAGTTCTTC
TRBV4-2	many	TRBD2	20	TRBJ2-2	CASSQDRVGASGVNTGELFF	TGTGCCAGCAGCCAAGATCGGGTTGGTGCTAGCGGGGTCAACACCGGGGAGCTGTTTTTT
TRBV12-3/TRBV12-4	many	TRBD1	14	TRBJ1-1	CASSLADRGSGAFF	TGTGCCAGCAGTTTAGCGGACAGGGGCTCGGGGGCTTTCTTT
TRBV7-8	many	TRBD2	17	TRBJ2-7	CASSLKPTSGSVSEQYF	TGTGCCAGCAGCTTAAAGCCGACTAGCGGGAGCGTCAGCGAGCAGTACTTC
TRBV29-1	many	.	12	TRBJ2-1	CSVEVGMGEQFF	TGCAGCGTTGAAGTCGGGATGGGTGAGCAGTTCTTC
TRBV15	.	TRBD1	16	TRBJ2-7	CATSTPGETGPYEQYF	TGTGCCACCAGCACCCCCGGGGAGACAGGGCCCTACGAGCAGTACTTC
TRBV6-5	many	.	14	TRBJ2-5	CASSYVLIQETQYF	TGTGCCAGCAGTTACGTCCTCATTCAAGAGACCCAGTACTTC
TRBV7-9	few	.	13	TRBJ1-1	CASSLVGEAEAFF	TGTGCCAGCAGCTTAGTGGGAGAAGCTGAAGCTTTCTTT
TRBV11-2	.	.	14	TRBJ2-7	CASSQQGSSYEQYF	TGTGCCAGCAGCCAACAGGGATCCTCCTACGAGCAGTACTTC
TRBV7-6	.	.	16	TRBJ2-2	CASSLEAGVHTGELFF	TGTGCCAGCAGCTTAGAGGCAGGGGTCCACACCGGGGAGCTGTTTTTT
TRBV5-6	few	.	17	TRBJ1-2	CASSIRRPTGHNYGYTF	TGTGCCAGCAGCATCCGAAGGCCAACCGGACATAACTATGGCTACACCTTC
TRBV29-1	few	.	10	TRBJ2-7	CSVLSYEQYF	TGCAGCGTCCTTAGCTACGAGCAGTACTTC
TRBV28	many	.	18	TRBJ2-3	CASSLSLSRDPSTDTQYF	TGTGCCAGCAGCCTTTCATTGTCCAGGGACCCTAGCACAGATACGCAGTATTTT
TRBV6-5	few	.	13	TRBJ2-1	CASSSGHHNEQFF	TGTGCCAGCAGTTCGGGACACCACAATGAGCAGTTCTTC
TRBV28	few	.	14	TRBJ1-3	CASSLGGDWNTIYF	TGTGCCAGCAGTTTAGGTGGGGATTGGAACACCATATATTTT
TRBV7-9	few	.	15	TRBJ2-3	CASGGLYPSTDTQYF	TGTGCCAGCGGAGGACTGTACCCTAGCACAGATACGCAGTATTTT
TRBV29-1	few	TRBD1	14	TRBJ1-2	CSVVAGGEGYGYTF	TGCAGCGTTGTAGCAGGGGGAGAGGGCTATGGCTACACCTTC
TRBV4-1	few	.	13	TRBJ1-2	CASSPPQAQGYTF	TGCGCCAGCAGCCCGCCCCAAGCGCAAGGCTACACCTTC
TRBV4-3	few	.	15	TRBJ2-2	CASSQRRLAAGELFF	TGCGCCAGCAGCCAGAGGAGGCTAGCAGCCGGGGAGCTGTTTTTT
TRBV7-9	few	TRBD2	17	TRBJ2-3	CASSLFGLAGGTDTQYF	TGTGCCAGCAGCCTCTTCGGACTAGCGGGAGGGACAGATACGCAGTATTTT
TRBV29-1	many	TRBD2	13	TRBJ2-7	CSVRPSGSYEQYF	TGCAGCGTTCGGCCTAGCGGGAGCTACGAGCAGTACTTC
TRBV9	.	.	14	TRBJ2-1	CASSATGLHNEQFF	TGTGCCAGCAGCGCCACAGGGTTGCACAATGAGCAGTTCTTC
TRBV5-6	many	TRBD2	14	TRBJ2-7	CASSPQRGRYEQYF	TGTGCCAGCAGTCCCCAGCGGGGGAGGTACGAGCAGTACTTC
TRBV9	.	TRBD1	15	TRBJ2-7	CASSVRDRATYEQYF	TGTGCCAGCAGCGTAAGAGACAGGGCCACCTACGAGCAGTACTTC
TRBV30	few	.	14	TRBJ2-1	CAWSVGSGPNEQFF	TGTGCCTGGAGTGTAGGGTCAGGGCCCAATGAGCAGTTCTTC
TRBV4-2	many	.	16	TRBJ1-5	CASSQDPGGVSQPQHF	TGTGCCAGCAGCCAAGATCCCGGGGGGGTTAGTCAGCCCCAGCATTTT
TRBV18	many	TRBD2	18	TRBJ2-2	CASSPAGLAGLHTGELFF	TGTGCCAGCTCACCAGCTGGCCTAGCGGGGCTGCACACCGGGGAGCTGTTTTTT
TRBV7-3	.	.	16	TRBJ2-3	CASSLTGGVLRDTQYF	TGTGCCAGCAGCTTAACTGGCGGGGTGCTTAGAGATACGCAGTATTTT
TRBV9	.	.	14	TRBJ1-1	CASSVEKGGTEAFF	TGTGCCAGCAGCGTCGAGAAGGGGGGCACTGAAGCTTTCTTT
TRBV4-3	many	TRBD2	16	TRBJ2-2	CASSQELTSGTGELFF	TGCGCCAGCAGCCAAGAGCTAACTAGCGGCACCGGGGAGCTGTTTTTT
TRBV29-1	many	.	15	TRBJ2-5	CSVEIQGIPRETQYF	TGCAGCGTTGAAATTCAGGGGATTCCGCGAGAGACCCAGTACTTC
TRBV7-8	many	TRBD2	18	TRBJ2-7	CASSFSPYSGVPDYEQYF	TGTGCCAGCAGCTTTTCCCCCTATAGCGGGGTCCCCGACTACGAGCAGTACTTC
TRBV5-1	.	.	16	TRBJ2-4	CASSLVGEVTKNIQYF	TGCGCCAGCAGCTTGGTTGGGGAGGTTACCAAAAACATTCAGTACTTC
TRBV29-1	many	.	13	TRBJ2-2	CSSIGTLTGELFF	TGCAGCTCGATCGGGACACTAACCGGGGAGCTGTTTTTT
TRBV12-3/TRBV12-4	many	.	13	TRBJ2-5	CASSSSGAGTQYF	TGTGCCAGCAGTTCCTCAGGGGCGGGGACCCAGTACTTC
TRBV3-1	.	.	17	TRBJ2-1	CACSQVSGLQRNNEQFF	TGTGCCTGCAGCCAAGTCTCGGGACTCCAGCGGAACAATGAGCAGTTCTTC
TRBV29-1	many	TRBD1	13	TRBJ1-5	CSVDRVYNQPQHF	TGCAGCGTGGACAGGGTCTACAATCAGCCCCAGCATTTT
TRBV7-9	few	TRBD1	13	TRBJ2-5	CATSDRGQETQYF	TGTGCCACCTCGGACAGGGGGCAAGAGACCCAGTACTTC
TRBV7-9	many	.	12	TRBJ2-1	CASSSGGNEQFF	TGTGCCAGCAGTTCAGGGGGGAATGAGCAGTTCTTC
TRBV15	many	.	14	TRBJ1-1	CATSSPMANTEAFF	TGTGCCACCAGCAGCCCTATGGCGAACACTGAAGCTTTCTTT
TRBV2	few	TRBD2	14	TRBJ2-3	CASSEVAGVVTQYF	TGTGCCAGCAGTGAAGTGGCGGGAGTGGTTACGCAGTATTTT